Below, one TCR beta chain is given with its context. Its antigen is undetermined. This entry belongs to a study of blood T cells in healthy people across ages. With a J-beta primer mix and a sample-barcoded 5' primer, a second PCR ran 7 to 11 cycles. A tag from a template-switch adaptor with 12 random nucleotides marked each cDNA molecule. TCRdb processed the 5' RACE reads anew with MiXCR; each CDR3 protein has one entry. The repertoire has 850,000 to 1,100,000 distinct CDR3 sequences, 30% to 40% of them found once; the top ten carry roughly 14%. Study observations and caveats: Older age coincided with a roughly linear decline in TCR beta diversity per million T cells.

Every donor provided roughly 10 milliliters of peripheral blood. Isolation yielded PBMCs, at least 7 million per sample, in every case. The V end was cut by 2 bases, the J end by 1 base, with 14 bases between. The CDR3 loop spans 16 amino acids. The sequencing input was blood. This sequence joins TRBV12-3 or TRBV12-4 and TRBJ1-2, with a weak D call TRBD1 (5 bases). This receptor was taken from a young man in good health. CDR3 sequence: CASSLYSSGGNYGYTF. CDR3 coding DNA: TGTGCCAGCAGTTTATACTCCTCCGGGGGTAACTATGGCTACACCTTC.